These T cell receptor beta chains were read from a single sample in a study of blood T cell repertoires in COVID-19. The assay was immunoSEQ multiplex PCR, and TCRdb's table has in-frame clones only and misses some. The table includes about 210,000 clones, about 81% detected once. The sample comprised peripheral blood. These receptors all come from a woman in her seventies with COVID-19, enrolled during active disease. Each CDR3 is given with its conserved first and last residue. Each record gives: J gene, clone size, D gene, V gene, CDR3 DNA, CDR3 protein. D genes are given only for firm matches. Size is stated for part of the rows, as once, few or many counts, or as a class when the clone is expanded.

>TRBJ1-1|.|.|TRBV3-1/TRBV3-2
TGTGCCAGCAGCCCTCGGACAGCGAACACTGAAGCTTTCTTT
CASSPRTANTEAFF
>TRBJ2-5|.|.|TRBV28
TGTGCCAGCACCTTCGAGGTGGGGACCCAGTACTTC
CASTFEVGTQYF
>TRBJ2-3|.|.|TRBV4-3
TGCGCCAGCAGCCAAGATCAGAACTACGGGAACGCGGATACGCAGTATTTT
CASSQDQNYGNADTQYF
>TRBJ2-5|.|.|TRBV24-1
TGTGCCACCAGTAGAGCGGGAGAGACCCAGTACTTC
CATSRAGETQYF
>TRBJ2-1|.|TRBD2|TRBV28
TGTGCCAGCAGTTTGGCGGGAGGGTCACAATACAATGAGCAGTTCTTC
CASSLAGGSQYNEQFF
>TRBJ1-2|.|TRBD1|TRBV27
TGTGCCAGCAGTGTAGGACAGGGGAATGGCTACACCTTC
CASSVGQGNGYTF
>TRBJ2-2|.|.|TRBV7-9
TGTGCCAGCAGCCCTGTGGGACACAGGACCGGGGAGCTGTTTTTT
CASSPVGHRTGELFF
>TRBJ1-4|.|.|TRBV30
TGTGCCAGTTCGGCGGGGACTGGTGGGAAACTGTTTTTT
CASSAGTGGKLFF
>TRBJ1-2|.|.|TRBV5-4
TGTGCCAGCAGCCCAGGACTAGGAGTGGATGGCTACACCTTC
CASSPGLGVDGYTF
>TRBJ2-7|.|TRBD2|TRBV5-1
TGCGCCAGCAGCTTGGCCCTAGCGGGAGGGTACGAGCAGTACTTC
CASSLALAGGYEQYF
>TRBJ1-6|.|.|TRBV5-6
TGTGCCAGCAGCTTTCGCAGGATATCAAATAATTCACCCCTCCACTTT
CASSFRRISNNSPLHF
>TRBJ1-4|many|TRBD1|TRBV28
TGTGCCAGCAGTCGGACAGGCCCGGGTAATGAAAAACTGTTTTTT
CASSRTGPGNEKLFF
>TRBJ1-5|.|.|TRBV19
TGTGCCAGTAGTATCGTCCAGGGTGCCAGCAATCAGCCCCAGCATTTT
CASSIVQGASNQPQHF
>TRBJ1-6|once|TRBD1|TRBV28
TGTGCCACCTCTGTAGGGGGCAGCAGAGTAGATTCACCCCTCCACTTT
CATSVGGSRVDSPLHF
>TRBJ2-1|few|TRBD2|TRBV5-1
TGCGCCAGCAGCTTGGCAGCGGGAGGTGTAGGTGAGCAGTTCTTC
CASSLAAGGVGEQFF
>TRBJ2-2|once|TRBD2|TRBV19
TGTGCCAGTAGTAGCGGGACTAGCGGGAGTAACACCGGGGAGCTGTTTTTT
CASSSGTSGSNTGELFF
>TRBJ2-5|.|TRBD1|TRBV19
TGTGCCAGTAGTATAACAGGGGGCAGGGAGACCCAGTACTTC
CASSITGGRETQYF
>TRBJ2-5|.|.|TRBV6-5
TGTGCCAGCAGTCCGGACTACCATCAAGAGACCCAGTACTTC
CASSPDYHQETQYF
>TRBJ2-7|.|.|TRBV10-3
TGTGCCATCAGCGACTTCTACGAGCAGTACTTC
CAISDFYEQYF
>TRBJ2-2|.|TRBD1|TRBV5-1
TGCGCCAGCAGCTCATCGACAGGGATCGGGGAGCTGTTTTTT
CASSSSTGIGELFF
>TRBJ2-2|.|TRBD1|TRBV11-2
TGTGCCAGCAGTCCGGGACAGGTCGGCACCGGGGAGCTGTTTTTT
CASSPGQVGTGELFF
>TRBJ2-7|.|.|TRBV7-7
TGTGCCAGCAGCTTAATTGGGGGGACCTCCTACGAGCAGTACTTC
CASSLIGGTSYEQYF
>TRBJ2-7|.|TRBD2|TRBV9
TGTGCCAGCATAATAACTAGCGGGAGATACGAGCAGTACTTC
CASIITSGRYEQYF
>TRBJ1-6|.|.|TRBV28
TGTGCCAGCAGTTTAGACACCTATTCACCCCTCCACTTT
CASSLDTYSPLHF
>TRBJ1-3|.|.|TRBV19
TGTGCCAGTAGTTACGCGGGAAACACCATATATTTT
CASSYAGNTIYF
>TRBJ2-5|.|TRBD2|TRBV7-9
TGTGCCAGCAGCTTGGGACTAGCGGGAGAGAAGACCCAGTACTTC
CASSLGLAGEKTQYF
>TRBJ2-5|once|TRBD2|TRBV27
TGTGCCAGCAGTTCCCAAAAGACTAGCGGGACTTTTGAGACCCAGTACTTC
CASSSQKTSGTFETQYF
>TRBJ1-3|.|.|TRBV5-8
TGTGCCAGCAGCTTACTGGTTATCTCTGGAAACACCATATATTTT
CASSLLVISGNTIYF
>TRBJ2-6|.|TRBD1|TRBV18
TGTGCCAGCTCACAAGGACAGGGGAACTCTGGGGCCAACGTCCTGACTTTC
CASSQGQGNSGANVLTF
>TRBJ1-3|few|.|TRBV5-8
TGTGCCAGCAGATTGGGGGGCGTCCCTGGAAACACCATATATTTT
CASRLGGVPGNTIYF
>TRBJ2-7|.|.|TRBV6-6
TGTGCCAGCAGCTCGAGATCGACAGCCCAGGGGCAGTACTTC
CASSSRSTAQGQYF
>TRBJ2-2|.|TRBD1|TRBV7-3
TGTGCCAGCAGCTCTTCAGGGGGCAGTCACGGGGAGCTGTTTTTT
CASSSSGGSHGELFF
>TRBJ1-3|once|TRBD1|TRBV5-5
TGTGCCAGCAGTGCCCAGGGGGAACAGCGCTCTGGAAACACCATATATTTT
CASSAQGEQRSGNTIYF
>TRBJ1-2|few|TRBD1|TRBV28
TGTGCCAGCCAAGCGGGGGGACAGCCTGGCTACACCTTC
CASQAGGQPGYTF
>TRBJ2-2|.|.|TRBV5-5
TGTGCCAGCAGCTTGTGGCAGAACACCGGGGAGCTGTTTTTT
CASSLWQNTGELFF
>TRBJ2-1|.|TRBD2|TRBV20-1
TGCAGTGCTAGTCTTAGCGGGAGAGCTTACAATGAGCAGTTCTTC
CSASLSGRAYNEQFF
>TRBJ1-3|few|.|TRBV5-1
TGCGCCAGCAGTCCCCAGGGGTCTGGTGCTGGAAACACCATATATTTT
CASSPQGSGAGNTIYF
>TRBJ2-1|.|.|TRBV30
TGTGCCTGGAGTCGCACAGGAAATGAGCAGTTCTTC
CAWSRTGNEQFF
>TRBJ1-1|.|.|TRBV18
TGTGCCAGCTCACCTTCGGCGGATTTCATGAACACTGAAGCTTTCTTT
CASSPSADFMNTEAFF
>TRBJ2-3|.|TRBD1|TRBV27
TGTGCCAGCAGTGACAGGGGGCTGTCAGATACGCAGTATTTT
CASSDRGLSDTQYF
>TRBJ1-4|.|TRBD1|TRBV28
TGTGCCAGCGGAGACAGGGCCTTGTCTAATGAAAAACTGTTTTTT
CASGDRALSNEKLFF
>TRBJ1-4|.|.|TRBV2
TGTGCCAGCAGGGAGACAGGCGCGGGTGTCGAAAAACTGTTTTTT
CASRETGAGVEKLFF
>TRBJ2-7|.|.|TRBV6-2/TRBV6-3
TGTGCCAGCAGTTTGGGGGGGGCCCGACACTACGAGCAGTACTTC
CASSLGGARHYEQYF
>TRBJ2-5|.|.|TRBV7-2
TGTGCCAGCGAAGGGGGAGAGGAGGAGGAGACCCAGTACTTC
CASEGGEEEETQYF
>TRBJ1-1|.|.|TRBV18
TGTGCCAGCTCTTCAGGGGAGGGTGTCACTGAAGCTTTCTTT
CASSSGEGVTEAFF
>TRBJ2-7|.|.|TRBV5-4
TGTGCCAGCAGCAGGCGCGGCTCCTACGAGCAGTACTTC
CASSRRGSYEQYF
>TRBJ2-1|.|.|TRBV5-1
TGCGCCAGCAGCTTGGTACAGAACAATGAGCAGTTCTTC
CASSLVQNNEQFF
>TRBJ2-2|.|.|TRBV7-2
TGTGCCAGCAGCTTAAATTCTCCAGGTTCGAACACCGGGGAGCTGTTTTTT
CASSLNSPGSNTGELFF
>TRBJ1-2|.|.|TRBV4-3
TGCGCCAGCAGCCAAGATCGTCCCGAGTTCTATGGCTACACCTTC
CASSQDRPEFYGYTF
>TRBJ2-1|few|.|TRBV7-2
TGTGCCAGCACCCCCGTTGGCGGAATCTCCTACAATGAGCAGTTCTTC
CASTPVGGISYNEQFF